The rows below give T cell receptor beta chains drawn from one sample of a study of beta chain features in type 1 diabetes. Clones were read by immunoSEQ multiplex PCR, and TCRdb kept only the in-frame ones, dropping some. The top ten clones hold 0.03% to 0.04% of a sample with roughly 450,000 clones, more than 11% of them seen once. Sequencing was carried out using naive CD4+ T cells from blood. The receptors come from a man aged 25 to 40 in good health. Both conserved end residues are part of each CDR3. A D gene is named only where the DNA matches it firmly. The listing skips clone size in some rows; elsewhere it reads once, few, many or a size class.

clone_size	v_call	j_call	d_call	cdr3_aa	cdr3_nt
few	TRBV7-2	TRBJ2-5	NA	CASSLASSSRTQYF	TGTGCCAGCAGCTTAGCGTCCAGCTCGCGGACCCAGTACTTC
few	TRBV10-3	TRBJ1-2	NA	CAISDPGEDYGYTF	TGTGCCATCAGTGATCCAGGGGAGGACTATGGCTACACCTTC
many	TRBV30	TRBJ1-2	NA	CAWSTPLHRTYGYTF	TGTGCCTGGAGTACCCCACTACACAGGACGTATGGCTACACCTTC
NA	TRBV9	TRBJ2-1	NA	CASSARTSYNEQFF	TGTGCCAGCAGCGCGAGGACCTCCTACAATGAGCAGTTCTTC
NA	TRBV6-5	TRBJ2-5	NA	CASSRRETQYF	TGTGCCAGCAGCAGACGGGAGACCCAGTACTTC
many	TRBV13	TRBJ2-3	NA	CASSFVTGRPDTQYF	TGTGCCAGCAGCTTCGTTACGGGGAGACCAGATACGCAGTATTTT
NA	TRBV7-9	TRBJ1-2	NA	CASSLTKGRGYTF	TGTGCCAGCAGCCTTACTAAAGGCCGTGGCTACACCTTC
NA	TRBV7-2	TRBJ2-7	NA	CASSPGHLGEQYF	TGTGCCAGCAGCCCGGGCCACCTTGGTGAGCAGTACTTC
few	TRBV5-6	TRBJ2-3	NA	CASRGLGARRTDTQYF	TGTGCCAGCAGGGGGCTAGGGGCCCGACGCACAGATACGCAGTATTTT
few	TRBV15	TRBJ2-5	TRBD2	CATSRGLAGEETQYF	TGTGCCACCAGCAGAGGGCTAGCGGGGGAAGAGACCCAGTACTTC
NA	TRBV7-2	TRBJ1-1	TRBD1	CASSWLARGQGFGTEAFF	TGTGCCAGCAGCTGGCTGGCCAGGGGGCAGGGTTTCGGCACTGAAGCTTTCTTT
NA	TRBV18	TRBJ1-6	TRBD1	CASSSGQGTSSPLHF	TGTGCCAGCTCAAGCGGACAGGGGACGAGTTCACCCCTCCACTTT
NA	TRBV5-6	TRBJ1-1	NA	CASNLRPNTEAFF	TGTGCCAGCAACCTTCGGCCGAACACTGAAGCTTTCTTT
NA	TRBV9	TRBJ2-1	TRBD1	CASSVDLGQGFGNEQFF	TGTGCCAGCAGCGTAGACCTGGGACAGGGATTCGGGAATGAGCAGTTCTTC
NA	TRBV2	TRBJ1-2	NA	CATSREKSYGYTF	TGTGCCACAAGTAGGGAAAAGAGCTATGGCTACACCTTC
NA	TRBV5-4	TRBJ2-1	TRBD2	CASSQGTSGTGQFF	TGTGCCAGCAGCCAAGGGACTAGCGGGACCGGGCAGTTCTTC
few	TRBV9	TRBJ1-6	NA	CASSPRDNNWGNSPLHF	TGTGCCAGCAGCCCGCGGGACAACAATTGGGGTAATTCACCCCTCCACTTT
NA	TRBV18	TRBJ2-5	NA	CASSQRLGEDQYF	TGTGCCAGCTCACAAAGACTAGGCGAGGACCAGTACTTC
NA	TRBV11-3	TRBJ1-2	NA	CASSHGTIEVRSPESYGYTF	TGTGCCAGCAGCCATGGAACGATTGAAGTTCGTTCCCCCGAATCGTATGGCTACACCTTC
few	TRBV13	TRBJ2-7	NA	CASNSGSNYEQYF	TGTGCCAGCAATTCCGGCTCTAACTACGAGCAGTACTTC
NA	TRBV13	TRBJ2-7	TRBD2	CASSPGTSGEYEQYF	TGTGCCAGCAGCCCCGGGACTAGCGGGGAGTACGAGCAGTACTTC
NA	TRBV6-5	TRBJ1-6	NA	CASSNRGNSPLHF	TGTGCCAGCAGTAACCGGGGGAATTCACCCCTCCACTTT
NA	TRBV19	TRBJ1-1	NA	CASSGWTENTEAFF	TGTGCCAGTAGTGGGTGGACAGAGAACACTGAAGCTTTCTTT
NA	TRBV20-1	TRBJ1-2	NA	CSARDPSGYTF	TGCAGTGCTAGAGATCCGAGCGGCTACACCTTC
few	TRBV7-2	TRBJ2-5	NA	CASSRDRKQETQYF	TGTGCCAGCAGCAGAGACAGAAAGCAAGAGACCCAGTACTTC
NA	TRBV13	TRBJ2-7	NA	CASSPFKGGPPYEQYF	TGTGCCAGCAGCCCCTTTAAGGGGGGACCTCCTTACGAGCAGTACTTC
once	TRBV2	TRBJ1-1	TRBD1	CASRMTGTLFF	TGTGCCAGCAGGATGACAGGGACGTTGTTCTTT
NA	TRBV2	TRBJ1-5	NA	CASTRSVNQPQHF	TGTGCCAGCACACGGAGCGTTAATCAGCCCCAGCATTTT
NA	TRBV30	TRBJ1-1	NA	CAWQTRDTEAFF	TGTGCCTGGCAAACACGGGACACTGAAGCTTTCTTT
NA	TRBV5-6	TRBJ2-3	TRBD1	CASSLVTGVRADTQYF	TGTGCCAGCAGCTTGGTGACAGGGGTGAGGGCAGATACGCAGTATTTT
few	TRBV27	TRBJ1-2	TRBD1	CASSLHRGNYGYTF	TGTGCCAGCAGTCTGCACAGGGGGAACTATGGCTACACCTTC
few	TRBV5-1	TRBJ2-1	NA	CASSPRVGNEQFF	TGCGCCAGCAGCCCTCGGGTAGGGAATGAGCAGTTCTTC
few	TRBV14	TRBJ1-1	TRBD1	CASSPLDRKNTEAFF	TGTGCCAGCAGCCCCTTGGACAGGAAGAACACTGAAGCTTTCTTT
NA	TRBV9	TRBJ2-1	NA	CASSVGPGPREEFF	TGTGCCAGCAGCGTCGGTCCGGGACCCAGGGAGGAGTTCTTC
few	TRBV7-2	TRBJ2-5	NA	CASSFTEPTQYF	TGTGCCAGCAGCTTCACAGAACCGACCCAGTACTTC
few	TRBV7-2	TRBJ1-2	NA	CASSLQTGFYGYTF	TGTGCCAGCAGCTTACAGACAGGATTCTATGGCTACACCTTC
few	TRBV7-9	TRBJ2-4	NA	CASSLAGEAKNIQYF	TGTGCCAGCAGCTTAGCGGGGGAAGCCAAAAACATTCAGTACTTC
NA	TRBV28	TRBJ2-3	TRBD2	CASSPSGLAGAQDTQYF	TGTGCCAGCAGTCCCTCCGGACTAGCGGGGGCCCAGGATACGCAGTATTTT
few	TRBV5-4	TRBJ2-7	NA	CASSPRGQVGEQYF	TGTGCCAGCAGCCCCCGGGGCCAGGTCGGCGAGCAGTACTTC
NA	TRBV25-1	TRBJ2-2	NA	CASTSVGAGELFF	TGTGCCAGCACTTCAGTAGGCGCCGGGGAGCTGTTTTTT
NA	TRBV5-6	TRBJ1-5	NA	CASSFGGRGNQPQHF	TGTGCCAGCAGCTTCGGGGGGCGAGGCAATCAGCCCCAGCATTTT
few	TRBV5-4	TRBJ2-7	NA	CASSLTEQGLGEQYF	TGTGCCAGCAGCCTGACGGAACAGGGTCTTGGAGAGCAGTACTTC
few	TRBV4-3	TRBJ2-1	TRBD1	CASSQPTGTGGNEQFF	TGCGCCAGCAGCCAACCTACCGGGACAGGGGGCAATGAGCAGTTCTTC
NA	TRBV18	TRBJ2-1	NA	CASSELTPLLYNEQFF	TGTGCCAGCTCAGAACTGACACCATTGCTCTACAATGAGCAGTTCTTC